A selection of T cell receptor beta chains follows, all from one sample in a study of control samples from healthy donors and cancer patients. TCRdb's copy holds only in-frame clones and misses some; the assay was immunoSEQ multiplex PCR. The sample consists of 90,000 to 110,000 clones, over 75% of them appearing once. Source material: blood. Receptors were obtained from a human donor in good health. The donor label of this sample is uncertain. CDR3s include the opening cysteine and the closing phenylalanine or tryptophan. A D gene is named only where the DNA matches it firmly. The size entry is marked missing in some rows and otherwise reads once, few, many or a size class.

clone size,V gene,D gene,J gene,CDR3 protein,CDR3 DNA
NA,TRBV5-5,NA,TRBJ2-5,CASSPRAAQETQYF,TGTGCCAGCAGCCCCCGGGCCGCACAAGAGACCCAGTACTTC
NA,TRBV7-8,NA,TRBJ1-6,CASSRSPTGNSPLHF,TGTGCCAGCAGCCGCTCGCCCACAGGGAATTCACCCCTCCACTTT
NA,TRBV11-2,TRBD1,TRBJ1-2,CASSLDRGSYGYTF,TGTGCCAGCAGCTTAGACAGGGGGAGCTATGGCTACACCTTC
NA,TRBV7-2,NA,TRBJ1-3,CASSLGRVYSGNTIYF,TGTGCCAGCAGCTTAGGGCGGGTCTACTCTGGAAACACCATATATTTT
few,TRBV12-3/TRBV12-4,NA,TRBJ1-2,CASSQGPGYGYTF,TGTGCCAGCAGTCAGGGCCCGGGCTATGGCTACACCTTC
NA,TRBV5-6,NA,TRBJ1-1,CASSLPGVGTEAFF,TGTGCCAGCAGCTTGCCGGGGGTTGGAACTGAAGCTTTCTTT
few,TRBV7-8,NA,TRBJ1-6,CASSLIGGQLGNSPLHF,TGTGCCAGCAGCTTAATCGGCGGGCAACTGGGAAATTCACCCCTCCACTTT
NA,TRBV3-1/TRBV3-2,NA,TRBJ1-1,CASSQFGMTDTEAFF,TGTGCCAGCAGCCAATTCGGGATGACGGACACTGAAGCTTTCTTT
NA,TRBV19,NA,TRBJ1-2,CASSLTGNYGYTF,TGTGCCAGTAGTCTTACAGGGAATTATGGCTACACCTTC
NA,TRBV19,NA,TRBJ1-3,CASSVPHRAGAGNTIYF,TGTGCCAGTAGTGTCCCCCACCGAGCGGGGGCTGGAAACACCATATATTTT
NA,TRBV5-6,TRBD2,TRBJ2-3,CASSIPGTRTGTQYF,TGTGCCAGCAGCATTCCCGGGACTAGAACTGGTACGCAGTATTTT
NA,TRBV2,NA,TRBJ1-4,CASRVRESTNEKLFF,TGTGCCAGCAGAGTGAGGGAGTCAACTAATGAAAAACTGTTTTTT
NA,TRBV19,NA,TRBJ1-1,CASSVGNTEAFF,TGTGCCAGTAGTGTAGGGAACACTGAAGCTTTCTTT
NA,TRBV25-1,NA,TRBJ2-3,CASSDKTPDREGTDTQYF,TGTGCCAGCAGTGACAAGACTCCGGACAGGGAGGGGACAGATACGCAGTATTTT
NA,TRBV27,TRBD2,TRBJ2-1,CASSLTSGGATYNEQFF,TGTGCCAGCAGCCTAACTAGCGGGGGGGCCACGTACAATGAGCAGTTCTTC
NA,TRBV11-2,NA,TRBJ1-5,CASSSGEKGQPQHF,TGTGCCAGCAGCTCAGGGGAGAAAGGTCAGCCCCAGCATTTT